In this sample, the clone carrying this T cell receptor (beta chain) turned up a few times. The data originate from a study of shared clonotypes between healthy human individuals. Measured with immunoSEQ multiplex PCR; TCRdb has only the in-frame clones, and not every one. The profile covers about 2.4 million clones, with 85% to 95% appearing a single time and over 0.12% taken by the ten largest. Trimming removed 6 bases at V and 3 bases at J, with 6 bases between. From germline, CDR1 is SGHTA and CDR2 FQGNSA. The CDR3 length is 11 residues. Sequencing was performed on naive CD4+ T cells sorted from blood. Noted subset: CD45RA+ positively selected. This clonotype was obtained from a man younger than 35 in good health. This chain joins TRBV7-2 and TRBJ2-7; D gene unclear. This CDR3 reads CASSRVYEQYF. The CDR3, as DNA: TGTGCCAGCAGTCGGGTCTACGAGCAGTACTTC.